This T cell receptor (beta chain) was documented in a study of tumor-infiltrating lymphocytes in primary liver carcinoma. Broader study findings: Whereas tumor region pairs overlapped more, tumor-adjacent and tumor-blood pairs overlapped less.

As for this clonotype: Its antigen is not identified.

For blood RNA, unsorted whole blood served as the source, and germline DNA was extracted too. In advance of surgery, around 4 milliliters of peripheral blood were collected. Total RNA (around 0.45 ug) served as template for TCR beta cDNA synthesis primed by a constant-region primer. Amplification in three nested multiplex PCR rounds with slightly modified ARM-PCR gave rise to TCR beta libraries. In the first two PCR rounds, TRBV1-TRBV30 forward primers were paired with a C-beta reverse primer, and each round lasted nine to ten cycles. Each CDR3 protein is one row after TCRdb ran MiXCR on the multiplex PCR reads. The table lists 300,000 to 400,000 distinct CDR3 sequences, less than 70% of them singletons. This CDR3 spans 14 amino acids. CDR1 and CDR2 (germline): SQVTM, ANQGSEA. The ends lost 6 bases at V and 13 bases at J; junction bases unmatched: 19.

The sample taken for sequencing was peripheral blood. The chain employs TRBV29-1 and TRBJ2-7; 9 nucleotides match TRBD1. This receptor was obtained from a man in his forties or fifties with primary liver carcinoma and hepatitis B virus infection. CDR3 sequence (DNA): TGCAGCGTAGCTACGGGACAGGGCATGAGGGAACACTACTTC. Encoded protein: CSVATGQGMREHYF.